Listed below are T cell receptor beta chains from one sample, sequenced in a study of T cell repertoires in cytomegalovirus infection. TCRdb recomputed calls from the reads with MiXCR, one row per CDR3 protein. The repertoire has about 100,000 distinct CDR3 sequences, about 17% of them found once; the top ten carry 8%. The sample consisted of PBMCs. The receptors were gathered from a human donor in good health (CMV status not recorded). Some clones in this sample may be carry-over from other donors' samples. Each CDR3 is given with its conserved first and last residue. The D gene is left open where the match is weak. Clone size appears in some rows only: once, few, many, or a class for an expanded clone.

CDR3aa,CDR3nt,abundance,j_gene,v_gene,d_gene
CASSVESGGSYEQYF,TGTGCCAGCAGCGTAGAAAGTGGAGGGTCCTACGAGCAGTACTTC,-,TRBJ2-7,TRBV9,-
CASSLQAGGQFF,TGTGCCAGCAGCTTACAGGCGGGGGGGCAGTTCTTC,few,TRBJ2-1,TRBV7-9,TRBD2
CASSLIGNTDTQYF,TGTGCCAGCAGCTTAATCGGAAACACAGATACGCAGTATTTT,many,TRBJ2-3,TRBV7-2,-
CASSSPGTVNEAFF,TGTGCCAGCAGCTCACCCGGGACGGTCAATGAAGCTTTCTTT,-,TRBJ1-1,TRBV28,-
CASSRSRGPYEQYF,TGTGCCAGCAGTCGGAGCAGGGGGCCGTACGAGCAGTACTTC,many,TRBJ2-7,TRBV2,TRBD1
CASSLNRGLETQYF,TGTGCCAGCAGCTTAAATCGAGGCTTGGAGACCCAGTACTTC,many,TRBJ2-5,TRBV7-2,-
CASSLNGGQNSPLHF,TGTGCCAGCAGCTTAAATGGAGGCCAAAATTCACCCCTCCACTTT,many,TRBJ1-6,TRBV11-2,-
CAWARDHNTEAFF,TGTGCCTGGGCACGGGACCACAACACTGAAGCTTTCTTT,few,TRBJ1-1,TRBV30,-
CSARDSRGSYEQYF,TGCAGTGCTAGAGATAGCCGGGGTTCCTACGAGCAGTACTTC,few,TRBJ2-7,TRBV20-1,-
CASSLGRDRAAFF,TGTGCCAGCAGCTTAGGTCGGGACAGGGCCGCTTTCTTT,few,TRBJ1-1,TRBV7-2,TRBD1
CASSPVRGNEQFF,TGTGCCAGCTCACCGGTCAGGGGCAATGAGCAGTTCTTC,few,TRBJ2-1,TRBV18,-
CASGPGTALTFF,TGTGCCAGCGGCCCAGGGACCGCGCTAACTTTCTTT,-,TRBJ1-1,TRBV28,-
CASSLVPSGRDNEQFF,TGCGCCAGCAGCTTAGTTCCCAGCGGGCGCGACAATGAGCAGTTCTTC,-,TRBJ2-1,TRBV5-1,-
CASMSAGNTEAFF,TGCGCCAGCATGTCGGCAGGGAACACTGAAGCTTTCTTT,-,TRBJ1-1,TRBV5-1,-
CASSLVVEATEAFF,TGTGCCAGCAGCTTAGTGGTAGAGGCCACTGAAGCTTTCTTT,-,TRBJ1-1,TRBV7-9,-
CASSEGYEQYF,TGTGCCAGCAGCGAAGGATACGAGCAGTACTTC,many,TRBJ2-7,TRBV11-3,-
CASSQRHRAPGNTIYF,TGTGCCAGCAGCCAACGCCACAGGGCGCCGGGAAACACCATATATTTT,few,TRBJ1-3,TRBV4-2,-
CSASTGSGTDTQYF,TGCAGTGCTAGCACCGGGAGTGGCACAGATACGCAGTATTTT,-,TRBJ2-3,TRBV20-1,-
CASSQVSNRMGTEAFF,TGCGCCAGCAGCCAAGTTAGCAACAGGATGGGTACTGAAGCTTTCTTT,-,TRBJ1-1,TRBV4-1,-
CSARDRARARREQYF,TGCAGTGCTAGAGATCGTGCCAGGGCGCGTCGCGAGCAGTACTTC,many,TRBJ2-7,TRBV20-1,-
CASSPGDNNSPLHF,TGTGCCAGCAGCCCAGGGGACAATAATTCACCCCTCCACTTT,many,TRBJ1-6,TRBV12-3/TRBV12-4,-
CASSRTTQETQYF,TGTGCCAGCAGCCGGACAACTCAAGAGACCCAGTACTTC,-,TRBJ2-5,TRBV28,-
CSARDMYGAEAFF,TGCAGTGCTAGAGATATGTATGGGGCTGAAGCTTTCTTT,few,TRBJ1-1,TRBV20-1,-
CASSLADEQFF,TGTGCCAGCAGTTTAGCGGATGAGCAGTTCTTC,many,TRBJ2-1,TRBV12-3/TRBV12-4,-
CASTYAGEQFF,TGTGCCAGCACCTACGCAGGTGAGCAGTTCTTC,-,TRBJ2-1,TRBV6-6,-
CASSLSPYEQYF,TGTGCCAGCAGCTTATCCCCCTACGAGCAGTACTTC,many,TRBJ2-7,TRBV7-2,-
CSARADRIEAFF,TGCAGTGCTAGGGCGGACAGAATTGAAGCTTTCTTT,-,TRBJ1-1,TRBV20-1,-
CASSPRDSPWGEQYF,TGTGCCAGCAGCCCCCGGGACAGTCCTTGGGGCGAGCAGTACTTC,few,TRBJ2-7,TRBV9,TRBD1
CASSYTYEQYF,TGTGCCAGCAGTTATACCTACGAGCAGTACTTC,many,TRBJ2-7,TRBV7-2,-
CASSSHKLAGGSYNEQFF,TGTGCCAGCAGTTCCCACAAACTAGCGGGGGGATCCTACAATGAGCAGTTCTTC,few,TRBJ2-1,TRBV6-2/TRBV6-3,TRBD2
CASSPPLRVNTEAFF,TGTGCCAGCAGCCCCCCCCTGAGGGTGAACACTGAAGCTTTCTTT,many,TRBJ1-1,TRBV7-9,-
CSVDIVAIGNTEAFF,TGCAGCGTTGATATCGTTGCCATTGGGAACACTGAAGCTTTCTTT,-,TRBJ1-1,TRBV29-1,-
CASSYLLFQGRNTEAFF,TGTGCCAGCAGTTACCTACTTTTCCAGGGGCGGAACACTGAAGCTTTCTTT,many,TRBJ1-1,TRBV6-2/TRBV6-3,-
CASSSWGQKETQYF,TGTGCCAGCAGCTCATGGGGACAGAAAGAGACCCAGTACTTC,many,TRBJ2-5,TRBV28,TRBD1
CASSSINRGNNQPQHF,TGTGCCAGCAGTTCGATTAACAGGGGGAATAATCAGCCCCAGCATTTT,few,TRBJ1-5,TRBV6-2/TRBV6-3,TRBD1
CAISPEETLGEKLFF,TGTGCCATCAGTCCCGAAGAGACTTTGGGTGAAAAACTGTTTTTT,many,TRBJ1-4,TRBV10-3,-
CASSRRDSLGNTIYF,TGTGCCAGCAGTCGACGGGACAGCCTCGGAAACACCATATATTTT,-,TRBJ1-3,TRBV14,TRBD1